The present entry profiles one T cell receptor beta chain with its context. The antigen is unknown. These data originate in a study of T cell responses to AZD1222 COVID-19 vaccine. The study's findings and limits: Repertoire sampling happened only post peak T cell response. Unmutated variant regions are reportedly the target of nearly half of TCRs that are spike-specific.

Produced via immunoSEQ multiplex PCR; TCRdb's table is partial and in-frame only. Here the sample spans under 140,000 clones, about nine tenths being singletons. The V gene lost 7 bases and the J gene lost 1 base, with 4 bases spanning the gap. Germline loops: CDR1 SGHAT, CDR2 FQNNGV. The CDR3 spans 11 residues. Source: peripheral blood, taken on day 0 of AZD1222 vaccination. This chain uses TRBV11-2 with TRBJ1-1; D remains unclear. This TCR was recovered from an adult in good health. In nucleotides, the CDR3 is TGTGCCAGCATCTCGAACACTGAAGCTTTCTTT. As protein: CASISNTEAFF.